This T cell receptor (beta chain) was sequenced in a study of identical twins. Every sampled donor was Caucasian and healthy. This clonotype was detected ten times or more. Each CDR3 protein is one row after TCRdb ran MiXCR on the 5' RACE reads. The table has around 220,000 distinct CDR3 sequences, roughly an eighth seen once; the top ten hold 7% to 9.5%. Trimming removed 6 bases at V and 5 bases at J, with 11 bases between. CDR3 size: 12 residues. The chain uses TRBV12-3 or TRBV12-4 and TRBJ2-7; D ambiguous. Sequenced sample: memory (CD45RO+) T cells sorted from blood. The sequence came from a woman aged 18-35 years in good health. CDR3 region: CASSPQVHEQYF. The CDR3 DNA sequence: TGTGCCAGCAGCCCCCAGGTCCACGAGCAGTACTTC.